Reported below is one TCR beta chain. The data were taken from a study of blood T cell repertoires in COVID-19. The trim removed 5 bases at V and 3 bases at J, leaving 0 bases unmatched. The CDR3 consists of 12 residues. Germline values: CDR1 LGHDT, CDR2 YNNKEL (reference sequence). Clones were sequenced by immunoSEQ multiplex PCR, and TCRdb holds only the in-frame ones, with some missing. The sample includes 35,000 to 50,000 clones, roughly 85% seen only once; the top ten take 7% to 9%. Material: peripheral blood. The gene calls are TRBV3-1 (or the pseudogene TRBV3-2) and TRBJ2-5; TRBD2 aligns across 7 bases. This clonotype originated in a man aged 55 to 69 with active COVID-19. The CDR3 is CASSGGEETQYF. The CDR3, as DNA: TGTGCCAGCAGCGGGGGGGAAGAGACCCAGTACTTC.